The table lists the clone carrying this TCR beta chain with a count of one. Antigen: not known. Unique molecular identifiers were incorporated during preparation of the TCRbeta library. From the PCR reads, TCRdb called clonotypes with MiXCR, one entry per CDR3 protein. Of approximately 980,000 distinct CDR3 sequences listed, about 30% were seen once; the top ten hold about 28%. The sample comes from a study of T-cell reconstitution after alpha-beta-depleted transplantation in children. Broader study findings: Reports say that about two months after transplant, the alpha-beta T cells came out of several hundred graft clones that had expanded. Among T cells one year after transplant, newly produced cells accounted for most counts and diversity.

Germline V gene lookup returns CDR1 SGHVS and CDR2 FNYEAQ. The V end was cut by 5 bases, the J end by 1 base, with 17 bases between. CDR3 length equals 17 residues. The chain combines TRBV7-6 with TRBJ2-2; either TRBD1 or TRBD2 may supply D (6 bases each). The input for sequencing was PBMCs, mostly from graft donor cells, taken 360 days after TCRalphabeta/CD19-depleted stem cell transplant. The TCR originated in a boy in the first two years of life who had a stem cell transplant for SCID, so the T cells may come from the graft donor. Written as DNA, the CDR3 is TGTGCCAGCAGCCCCGTGGGGGGCATTAAGAACACCGGGGAGCTGTTTTTT. It yields the protein CASSPVGGIKNTGELFF.